Shown below are 26 T cell receptor beta chains from a single sample sequenced in a study of T cell repertoires in cytomegalovirus infection (dated by TCRdb to the late 2010s). Antigens of these TCRs are unknown. Sequencing instrument: Illumina HiSeq 1500. The public reads were quality trimmed at Q25 with fastp and then assembled into clones with MiXCR by TCRdb, keeping productive beta chains. For every CDR3 protein sequence, its rows merge into one entry that carries the most common genes and DNA. The sample records approximately 500,000 distinct CDR3 sequences, around 35% of which are singletons. The top ten constitute about 17% of the sample. The treatment or condition label of this sample denotes: in vitro stimulation with specific CMV peptide epitopes to enrich CMV-specific T cells. The material sequenced was cultured PBMCs, taken from culture after CMV antigen stimulation. The receptors shown here come from a human donor in good health (CMV status not recorded). Some clones in this sample may be carry-over from other donors' samples.

This clonotype was counted once. CDR3 DNA: TGTGCCAGCAGTGAATATGGAATCGTGAAAGCTTTCTTT. Its protein product is CASSEYGIVKAFF. The chain has TRBV25-1 and TRBJ1-1, with D uncertain. The CDR3 spans 13 residues. CDR1 is MGHDK, CDR2 SYGVNS, per germline. V lost 0 bases and J 9 bases, leaving 11 bases between the germline ends.

The V gene is TRBV12-3 or TRBV12-4, the J gene TRBJ2-1, with 10 bases matching TRBD2. The V segment lost 8 bases and the J segment 5 bases; nucleotides outside the gene matches: 9. The CDR3 contains 15 residues. CDR3 in amino acids: CASSKAGGTNNEQFF. DNA for the CDR3: TGTGCCAGCTCCAAAGCGGGAGGGACAAACAATGAGCAGTTCTTC.

The chain recombines TRBV7-2 with TRBJ2-4; D is possibly TRBD1 (6 bases). The germline V and J ends were trimmed by 1 base and 5 bases, with 12 bases remaining between them. This CDR3 has 15 amino acids. The germline gives CDR1 SGHTA, CDR2 FQGNSA. The DNA for the CDR3 is TGTGCCAGCAGCTTAGTAGGGGGTGGTGAAAACATTCAGTACTTC. Protein: CASSLVGGGENIQYF.

The chain combines TRBV5-4 with TRBJ2-1, with D perhaps TRBD2 (5 bases). The germline V and J ends were trimmed by 3 bases and 4 bases, with 17 bases remaining between them. The germline CDR1 and CDR2 sequences are SGHNT and YYREEE (reference sequence). The CDR3 loop spans 16 amino acids. DNA of the CDR3: TGTGCCAGCAGCTCGCTAGCTCATAACTCGTACAATGAGCAGTTCTTC. This translates into CASSSLAHNSYNEQFF.

This chain links TRBV6-2 or TRBV6-3 with TRBJ2-1, with a possible D match to TRBD2 (5 bases). The V gene's germline CDR1 is MNHEY and CDR2 SVGEGT. Trimming cost V 0 bases and J 8 bases, with 14 bases left between them. The CDR3 has 15 residues. CDR3 loop: CASSYSNRLADEQFF. The CDR3 region has the DNA TGTGCCAGCAGTTACTCGAACCGGCTAGCAGATGAGCAGTTCTTC.

This clonotype was seen at least ten times. This sequence joins TRBV7-2 and TRBJ1-2; D is unresolved. Germline lookup yields CDR1 SGHTA and CDR2 FQGNSA. V was pared by 4 bases and J by 2 bases, with 23 bases between. There are 18 residues in the CDR3. The CDR3, as DNA: TGTGCCAGCAGCTCCCCCCACGGGAGTATAAATATCAACTATGGCTACACCTTC. Its translation: CASSSPHGSININYGYTF.

The rearrangement links TRBV25-1 to TRBJ1-4; unclear D gene. CDR1 is MGHDK and CDR2 is SYGVNS in the germline V gene. V lost 4 bases to trimming and J lost 13 bases, with 13 bases between them. This CDR3 is 12 amino acids long. Here the CDR3 reads CASSANLQRLFF. DNA for the CDR3: TGTGCCAGCAGTGCCAACTTACAGAGACTGTTTTTT.

In this sample, this clonotype turned up many times. The V call is TRBV7-8, the J call TRBJ2-1; the match to TRBD2 covers 11 bases. Trimming removed 2 bases from V and 8 bases from J; junction bases left unmatched: 8. The CDR3 is made up of 16 amino acids. Germline-derived CDR1 and CDR2 are SGHVS and FQNEAQ. This CDR3 is CASSLIGSGRVDEQFF. In DNA, the CDR3 is TGTGCCAGCAGCTTAATCGGTAGCGGGAGGGTCGATGAGCAGTTCTTC.

The chain has TRBV6-5 and TRBJ2-6; D uncertain. Between the trimmed V and J ends, which lost 2 bases and 2 bases, there was a span of 10 bases. This CDR3 contains 16 residues. Germline V gene data show CDR1 as MNHEY and CDR2 as SVGAGI. As DNA, the CDR3 is TGTGCCAGCAGTTACGTGGGCCTCACTGGGGCCAACGTCCTGACTTTC. Protein: CASSYVGLTGANVLTF.

This clonotype has only a few counts. J is TRBJ2-3 and V is TRBV7-2; weak D call: TRBD1 (6 bases). CDR3 length equals 16 residues. V was trimmed by 0 bases and J by 2 bases, leaving 12 bases between them. Germline CDR1 SGHTA, CDR2 FQGNSA. Here the CDR3 DNA reads TGTGCCAGCAGCTTAGCGATCAGGGGTCCCACAGATACGCAGTATTTT. Translation gives CASSLAIRGPTDTQYF.

This clonotype was detected a few times. The chain uses TRBV6-1 and TRBJ1-1; perhaps TRBD1 as D (5 bases). Trimming stripped 4 bases from V and 4 bases from J, with 16 bases between. The germline gives CDR1 MNHNS, CDR2 SASEGT. The CDR3 runs to 15 residues. The CDR3 DNA reads as TGTGCCAGCAGTGCCAGGGAGATGGTGGGCACTGAAGCTTTCTTT. It encodes CASSAREMVGTEAFF.

This sequence joins TRBV11-3 and TRBJ2-1, with 8 bases lining up with TRBD1. The CDR3 loop spans 17 amino acids. Trimming at V came to 1 base and at J to 8 bases, leaving 13 bases not matched to a gene. CDR1 and CDR2 (germline): SGHNT, YENEEA. For the CDR3, the DNA is TGTGCCAGCAGCTTAGGGGACAGGTTTCGGGTTGGAGATGAGCAGTTCTTC. This encodes CASSLGDRFRVGDEQFF.

J is TRBJ2-1 and V is TRBV5-1; D assignment may be TRBD1 or TRBD2 (6 bases each). V lost 0 bases to trimming and J lost 5 bases, with 12 bases between them. The germline gives CDR1 SGHRS, CDR2 YFSETQ. The CDR3 has 15 residues. The DNA of the CDR3 is TGCGCCAGCAGCTTGGTCGGGGGCGCCCACAATGAGCAGTTCTTC. Translating it yields CASSLVGGAHNEQFF. The full variable domain, in which reference TRBV5-1 and TRBJ2-1 provide the parts outside the CDR3, is KAGVTQTPRYLIKTRGQQVTLSCSPISGHRSVSWYQQTPGQGLQFLFEYFSETQRNKGNFPGRFSGRQFSNSRSEMNVSTLELGDSALYLCASSLVGGAHNEQFFGPGTRLTVL.

This clonotype was found a few times. V and J are TRBV13 and TRBJ2-5; 8 nucleotides line up with TRBD2. The length of the CDR3 is 15 residues. CDR1 is PRHDT and CDR2 is FYEKMQ in the germline V gene (reference sequence). V dropped 2 bases and J dropped 6; count of bases not matched to a gene: 8. In nucleotides, the CDR3 is TGTGCCAGCAGCTTAACAGCGGGAGCAGGCAAGACCCAGTACTTC. Translating gives CASSLTAGAGKTQYF.

This chain uses TRBV27 with TRBJ2-5; TRBD1 is a possible D gene (5 bases). Trimming took off 6 bases at V and 5 bases at J, with 10 bases between the two ends. CDR1 is MNHEY and CDR2 is SMNVEV in the germline V gene (reference sequence). This CDR3 region has 12 residues. Written as DNA, the CDR3 is TGTGCCAGCAGGACAGTGGGGGAGACCCAGTACTTC. Its protein product is CASRTVGETQYF.

The sample holds a few counts of this clonotype. The genes are TRBV6-2 or TRBV6-3 and TRBJ2-1, with 7 bases fitting TRBD1. The CDR3 runs to 16 residues. Germline CDR1 and CDR2: MNHEY and SVGEGT. V lost 2 bases to trimming and J lost 1 base; unmatched junction nucleotides: 5. The chain's CDR3 is CASSYPPGGSYNEQFF. The DNA for the CDR3 is TGTGCCAGCAGTTACCCTCCAGGGGGATCCTACAATGAGCAGTTCTTC.

The V gene is TRBV7-2, the J gene TRBJ2-7, with D perhaps TRBD1 (6 bases). Germline CDR1 SGHTA, CDR2 FQGNSA. Trimming took off 3 bases at V and 0 bases at J, with 12 bases between the two ends. The CDR3 consists of 15 residues. The CDR3 is CASSFSLDSSYEQYF. The CDR3 DNA reads TGTGCCAGCAGCTTTTCACTGGACAGCTCCTACGAGCAGTACTTC.

The gene calls are TRBV14 and TRBJ2-1, with D unresolved. Trimming removed 4 bases at V and 6 bases at J, with 13 bases between. The CDR3 has 14 residues. Germline V CDR1 and CDR2: SGHDN, FVKESK. DNA for the CDR3: TGTGCCAGCAGCCGCCCCGGGCGAGGCAATGAGCAGTTCTTC. Translation gives CASSRPGRGNEQFF.

CDR3 DNA: TGTGCCAGTCGAACGGGAGCTCTCACCTCTGGCTACACCTTC. Translated, it gives CASRTGALTSGYTF. The rearrangement joins TRBV19 to TRBJ1-2; D remains unclear. This CDR3 contains 14 residues. V lost 8 bases and J 7 bases, leaving 20 bases between the germline ends. The germline gives CDR1 LNHDA, CDR2 SQIVND (reference sequence).

This chain uses TRBV2 with TRBJ2-7; 11 positions match TRBD2. The CDR3 has 13 residues. The germline V gene encodes CDR1 SNHLY and CDR2 FYNNEI. V lost 7 bases to trimming and J lost 5 bases; unmatched junction nucleotides: 4. DNA of the CDR3: TGTGCCAGCACCACTAGCGGGAGTAACGAGCAGTACTTC. Translating it yields CASTTSGSNEQYF.

V is TRBV6-2 or TRBV6-3 and J is TRBJ2-7; 11 bases fit TRBD1. Germline CDR1 and CDR2: MNHEY and SVGEGT. Trimming at V came to 6 bases and at J to 4 bases, leaving 11 bases not matched to a gene. The CDR3 has 16 amino acids. In DNA form, the CDR3 reads TGTGCCAGCAGCCCCGACCGGGACAGGGGGAGTTACGAGCAGTACTTC. Translated, it gives CASSPDRDRGSYEQYF.

This clonotype was picked up many times. This chain uses TRBV7-2 with TRBJ1-5; D remains unclear. CDR1 is SGHTA, CDR2 FQGNSA, per germline. V lost 5 bases, J lost 2 bases, and 13 bases lay in between. There are 15 residues in the CDR3. CDR3 in amino acids: CASSPTGGGNQPQHF. The CDR3 region has the DNA TGTGCCAGCAGCCCGACGGGCGGTGGCAATCAGCCCCAGCATTTT.

This clonotype has at least ten counts. V gene TRBV6-1 combines with J gene TRBJ1-2; 9 positions match TRBD1. Trimming removed 5 bases from V and 3 bases from J; junction bases left unmatched: 7. CDR3 length equals 15 residues. From germline, CDR1 is MNHNS and CDR2 SASEGT. CDR3 sequence (DNA): TGTGCCAGCAGTCGGGGGACAGGGCGGGACTATGGCTACACCTTC. Amino acid sequence: CASSRGTGRDYGYTF.

This clonotype was counted between two and nine times. The chain carries TRBV6-5 and TRBJ2-1; D might be TRBD2 (6 bases). V was clipped by 4 bases and J by 8 bases, with 21 bases between them. The germline CDR1 and CDR2 sequences are MNHEY and SVGAGI. The CDR3 is 16 amino acids. CDR3 bases: TGTGCCAGCAGTTTACTTTACTCTAGGAGGGGAGATGAGCAGTTCTTC. This encodes CASSLLYSRRGDEQFF.

This clonotype was seen repeatedly, ten times or more. J is TRBJ2-3 and V is TRBV12-3 or TRBV12-4, with 12 bases fitting TRBD2. The CDR3 loop spans 15 amino acids. J lost 6 bases, V lost 1 base, and 2 bases had no gene match. In nucleotides, the CDR3 is TGTGCCAGCAGTTTAGTCCTAGCGGGAGGGGATACGCAGTATTTT. Translated, it gives CASSLVLAGGDTQYF.

The genes are TRBV28 and TRBJ2-7, with 8 bases that match TRBD2. There are 15 residues in the CDR3. The trim removed 5 bases at V and 4 bases at J, leaving 10 bases unmatched. Per the germline V gene, CDR1 is MDHEN and CDR2 is SYDVKM. The CDR3 DNA reads as TGTGCCAGCAGTCCCCCGGGACTAGGGGGTTACGAGCAGTACTTC. Translating it yields CASSPPGLGGYEQYF.